The clone carrying this T cell receptor beta chain has a count of ten or more. Using RNA transcripts as the source, TCR beta CDR3 regions were amplified. The HTBI set primed first-round TCR CDR3 RT-PCR. TCRdb reanalysed the multiplex PCR reads using MiXCR and keeps one entry per CDR3 protein. The sample contains about 530,000 distinct CDR3 sequences, over 15% of which appear only once. V lost 1 base and J lost 2, with 9 bases in between. In germline, CDR1 is SEHNR, CDR2 FQNEAQ (reference sequence). CDR3 size: 14 residues. This specimen belongs to a study of T cells in Graves' hyperthyroidism and ophthalmopathy.

The J gene is TRBJ2-7, the V gene TRBV7-9; a weak D match, TRBD1 (5 bases). The origin of this receptor is a young woman with Graves' ophthalmopathy. Input material: blood. The CDR3 DNA is TGTGCCAGCAGCTTAGTTACAGGTACCTACGAGCAGTACTTC. Its translation is CASSLVTGTYEQYF.